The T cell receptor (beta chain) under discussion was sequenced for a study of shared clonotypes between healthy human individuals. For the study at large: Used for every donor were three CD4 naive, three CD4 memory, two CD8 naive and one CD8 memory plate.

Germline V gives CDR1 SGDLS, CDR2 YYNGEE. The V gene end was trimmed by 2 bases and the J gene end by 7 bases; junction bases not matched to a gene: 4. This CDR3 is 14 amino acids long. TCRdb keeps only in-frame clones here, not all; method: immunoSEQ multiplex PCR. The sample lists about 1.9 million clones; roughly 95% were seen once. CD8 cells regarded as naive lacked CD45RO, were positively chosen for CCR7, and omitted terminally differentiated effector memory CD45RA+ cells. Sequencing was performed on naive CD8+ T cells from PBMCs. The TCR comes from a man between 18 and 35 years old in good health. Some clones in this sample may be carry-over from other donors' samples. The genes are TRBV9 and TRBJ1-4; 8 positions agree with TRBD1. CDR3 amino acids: CASSVGQDFEKLFF. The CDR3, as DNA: TGTGCCAGCAGCGTGGGACAGGATTTTGAAAAACTGTTTTTT.